These T cell receptor beta chains were read from a single sample in a study of blood T cells in healthy people across ages. TCRdb ran MiXCR on the 5' RACE reads and lists one entry per CDR3 protein. The repertoire has 980,000 or so distinct CDR3 sequences, about 48% of them found once; the top ten carry under 15%. The sequencing input was blood. Receptors originate from a man under 40 in good health. Both conserved end residues are trimmed from each CDR3. The D gene is left open where the match is weak.

TRBV24-1,-,ATSVDRRNEQF
TRBV29-1,-,SVLTDYDDYGYT
TRBV27,-,ASSPSRREKLF
TRBV7-2,-,ASSLWGVTDTQY
TRBV5-1,TRBD2,ASSSGLAGPSTDTQY
TRBV28,-,ASSFLTTQQY
TRBV6-2/TRBV6-3,-,ASSYETPGAGSQH
TRBV11-2,-,ASSSFTGPSSGANVLT
TRBV6-6,-,ASSPGPTSYEQY
TRBV6-6,-,ASSPVGAGTDTQY
TRBV2,-,ASSGGDPTYEQY
TRBV7-6,-,ASSPNRRLKGATDTQY
TRBV10-3,-,AISESETNQPQH
TRBV6-5,-,ASSYSLGETQY